This T cell receptor (beta chain) was found in a study of blood T cell repertoires in COVID-19. Trimming removed 8 bases at V and 5 bases at J, with 18 bases between. Germline values: CDR1 MNHEY, CDR2 SMNVEV (reference sequence). CDR3 length: 14 amino acids. Assay: immunoSEQ multiplex PCR; the TCRdb copy retains only in-frame clones and omits some. The table has 200,000 to 300,000 clones, 70% to 90% seen once. This clonotype was sampled from a woman in her fifties or sixties with active or convalescent COVID-19. The chain recombines TRBV27 with TRBJ2-5; a possible D gene is TRBD2 (7 bases). Sequenced: peripheral blood. For the CDR3, the DNA is TGTGCCAGCCGGCCCTGGGGGGGCGATGAGACCCAGTACTTC. Protein sequence: CASRPWGGDETQYF.